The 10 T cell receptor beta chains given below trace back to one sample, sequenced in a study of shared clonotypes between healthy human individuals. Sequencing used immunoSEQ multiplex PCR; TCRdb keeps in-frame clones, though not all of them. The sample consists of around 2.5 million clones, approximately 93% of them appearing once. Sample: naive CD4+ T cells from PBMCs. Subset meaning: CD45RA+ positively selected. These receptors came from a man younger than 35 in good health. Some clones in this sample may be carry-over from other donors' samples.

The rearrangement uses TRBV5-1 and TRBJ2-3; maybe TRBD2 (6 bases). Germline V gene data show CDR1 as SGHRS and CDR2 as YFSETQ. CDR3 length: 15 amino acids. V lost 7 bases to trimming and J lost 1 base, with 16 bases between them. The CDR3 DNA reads TGCGCCAGCGGCGGGACGCGGGGAGGCACAGATACGCAGTATTTT. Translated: CASGGTRGGTDTQYF.

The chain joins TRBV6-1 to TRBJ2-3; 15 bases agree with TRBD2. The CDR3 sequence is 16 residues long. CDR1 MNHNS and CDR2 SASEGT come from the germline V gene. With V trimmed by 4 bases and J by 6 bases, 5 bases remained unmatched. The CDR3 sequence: CASSAGLAGGPDTQYF. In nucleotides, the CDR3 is TGTGCCAGCAGTGCCGGACTAGCGGGAGGGCCGGATACGCAGTATTTT.

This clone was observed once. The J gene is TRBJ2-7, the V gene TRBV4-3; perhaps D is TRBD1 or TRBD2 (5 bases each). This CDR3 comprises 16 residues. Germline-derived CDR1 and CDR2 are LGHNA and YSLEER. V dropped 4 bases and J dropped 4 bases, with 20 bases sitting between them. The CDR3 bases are TGCGCCAGCAGCCGCATCATCTCCTGGGGGATGTACGAGCAGTACTTC. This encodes CASSRIISWGMYEQYF.

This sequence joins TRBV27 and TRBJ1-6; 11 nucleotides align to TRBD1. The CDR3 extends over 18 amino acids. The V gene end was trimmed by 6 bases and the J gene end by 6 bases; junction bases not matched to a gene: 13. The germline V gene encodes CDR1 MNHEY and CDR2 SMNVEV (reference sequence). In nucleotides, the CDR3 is TGTGCCAGCAGGTTTACCTGGGACAGGGGGTTAGGTAATTCACCCCTCCACTTT. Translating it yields CASRFTWDRGLGNSPLHF.

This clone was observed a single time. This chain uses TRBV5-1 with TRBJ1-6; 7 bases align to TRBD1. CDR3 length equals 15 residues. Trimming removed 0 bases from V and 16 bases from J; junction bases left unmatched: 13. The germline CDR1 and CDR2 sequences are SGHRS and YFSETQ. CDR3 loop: CASSLATGEKTTLHF. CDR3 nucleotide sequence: TGCGCCAGCAGCTTGGCCACAGGGGAAAAAACAACTCTCCACTTT.

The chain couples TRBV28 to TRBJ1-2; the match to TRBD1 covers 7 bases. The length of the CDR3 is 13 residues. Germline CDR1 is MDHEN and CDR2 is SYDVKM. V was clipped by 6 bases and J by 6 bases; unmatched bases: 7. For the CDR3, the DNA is TGTGCCAGCAGACGACAGGGCGGGAATGGCTACACCTTC. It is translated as CASRRQGGNGYTF.

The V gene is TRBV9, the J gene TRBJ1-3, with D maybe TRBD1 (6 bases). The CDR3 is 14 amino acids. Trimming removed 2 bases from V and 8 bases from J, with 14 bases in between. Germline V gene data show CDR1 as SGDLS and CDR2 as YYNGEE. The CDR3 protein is CASSVGASEYTIYF. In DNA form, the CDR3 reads TGTGCCAGCAGCGTGGGGGCATCGGAATACACCATATATTTT.

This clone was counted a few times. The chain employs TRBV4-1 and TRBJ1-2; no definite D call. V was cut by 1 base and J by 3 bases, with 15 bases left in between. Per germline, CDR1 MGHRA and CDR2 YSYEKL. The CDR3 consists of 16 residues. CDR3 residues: CASSQVGQAPHYGYTF. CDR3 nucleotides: TGCGCCAGCAGCCAAGTTGGTCAGGCTCCGCACTATGGCTACACCTTC.

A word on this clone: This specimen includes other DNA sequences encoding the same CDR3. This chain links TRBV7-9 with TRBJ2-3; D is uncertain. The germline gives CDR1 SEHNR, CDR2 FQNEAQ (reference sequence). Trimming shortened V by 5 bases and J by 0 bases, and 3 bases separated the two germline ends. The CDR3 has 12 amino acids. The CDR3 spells CASSTSTDTQYF. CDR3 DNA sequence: TGTGCCAGCAGCACGAGCACAGATACGCAGTATTTT.

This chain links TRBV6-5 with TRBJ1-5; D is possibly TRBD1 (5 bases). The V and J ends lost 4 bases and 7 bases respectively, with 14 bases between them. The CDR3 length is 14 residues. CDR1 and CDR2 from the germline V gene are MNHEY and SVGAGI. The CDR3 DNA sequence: TGTGCCAGCAGTTCCCCATCGCAGGGACAGCCCCAGCATTTT. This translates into CASSSPSQGQPQHF.